What follows describes a single TCR beta chain. Its matching antigen is unknown. TCRdb keeps only in-frame clones here, not all; method: immunoSEQ multiplex PCR. The sample consists of about 78,000 clones, roughly 96% of them appearing once. Obtained as resections during corrective heart surgery, the thymus tissue was then studied. Trimming removed 5 bases from V and 9 bases from J; junction bases left unmatched: 17. The CDR3 spans 16 residues. CDR1 and CDR2 (germline): MNHEY, SMNVEV (reference sequence). The entry originates in a study of human thymus T cells. Whole-study findings and limits: Related research reported highly overlapping thymic repertoires among unrelated individuals. An apparent bias in V and J gene usage was seen in thymic and blood repertoires.

The TCR was taken from a boy under two years old with a congenital heart defect but otherwise immunologically healthy. Sequencing was done on a sample of thymus tissue. The chain recombines TRBV27 with TRBJ2-3, with 7 bases that match TRBD1. The CDR3 bases are TGTGCCAGCAGTCCCAATGACAGGGCTGATACGTTAACGCAGTATTTT. Translated: CASSPNDRADTLTQYF.